This is a list of T cell receptor beta chains from one sample in a study of shared clonotypes between healthy human individuals. The protocol was immunoSEQ multiplex PCR, while the TCRdb copy is restricted to in-frame clones and leaves out a portion. The sample holds about 2.1 million clones, 90% to 95% seen once. The source material was naive CD8+ T cells from PBMCs. The origin of the receptors is a man younger than 35 in good health. Some clones in this sample may be carry-over from other donors' samples. Each CDR3 is given with its conserved first and last residue. A D gene is named only where the DNA matches it firmly. Size values are once, few and many counts, or a class for expanded clones, and some rows have none.

size: NA
D: TRBD2
J: TRBJ2-1
V: TRBV27
CDR3: CASSFRLAGTEQFF
DNA: TGTGCCAGCAGTTTCAGACTAGCTGGGACTGAGCAGTTCTTC

size: NA
D: NA
J: TRBJ1-2
V: TRBV7-9
CDR3: CASSYPLGGTNYGYTF
DNA: TGTGCCAGCAGCTACCCCCTGGGGGGCACGAACTATGGCTACACCTTC

size: few
D: NA
J: TRBJ1-1
V: TRBV10-3
CDR3: CATIGGNTEAFF
DNA: TGTGCCACCATTGGGGGGAACACTGAAGCTTTCTTT

size: once
D: TRBD2
J: TRBJ2-1
V: TRBV5-6
CDR3: CASSLLSGRLGEQFF
DNA: TGTGCCAGCAGCTTGCTCAGCGGGAGGCTCGGTGAGCAGTTCTTC

size: NA
D: NA
J: TRBJ2-7
V: TRBV18
CDR3: CASSPGRTVVNEQYF
DNA: TGTGCCAGCTCACCCGGGCGGACGGTTGTAAACGAGCAGTACTTC

size: NA
D: NA
J: TRBJ2-3
V: TRBV9
CDR3: CASSLVRESADTQYF
DNA: TGTGCCAGCAGCCTGGTGAGGGAGTCAGCAGATACGCAGTATTTT

size: NA
D: TRBD2
J: TRBJ2-1
V: TRBV4-2
CDR3: CASSQALAGSIYNEQFF
DNA: TGTGCCAGCAGCCAAGCGTTAGCGGGGTCTATTTACAATGAGCAGTTCTTC

size: NA
D: NA
J: TRBJ2-7
V: TRBV11-2
CDR3: CASSLSARDHEQYF
DNA: TGTGCCAGCAGCTTGTCAGCCCGGGACCACGAGCAGTACTTC

size: NA
D: NA
J: TRBJ2-5
V: TRBV4-1
CDR3: CASSQDIQSSKTQYF
DNA: TGCGCCAGCAGCCAAGACATCCAGAGCTCGAAGACCCAGTACTTC

size: NA
D: NA
J: TRBJ2-6
V: TRBV9
CDR3: CASSGGANVLTF
DNA: TGTGCCAGCAGTGGTGGGGCCAACGTCCTGACTTTC

size: NA
D: NA
J: TRBJ2-5
V: TRBV29-1
CDR3: CSVERSGSETQYF
DNA: TGCAGCGTTGAACGGTCGGGGTCAGAGACCCAGTACTTC

size: NA
D: NA
J: TRBJ1-2
V: TRBV27
CDR3: CASSYQGDGYTF
DNA: TGTGCCAGCAGTTATCAGGGAGATGGCTACACCTTC

size: NA
D: NA
J: TRBJ1-1
V: TRBV7-9
CDR3: CASSLGEQNTEAFF
DNA: TGTGCCAGCAGTCTGGGGGAGCAGAACACTGAAGCTTTCTTT

size: NA
D: TRBD1
J: TRBJ2-1
V: TRBV30
CDR3: CAWSVPLTGLSNEQFF
DNA: TGTGCCTGGAGTGTACCTCTGACAGGGTTAAGCAATGAGCAGTTCTTC

size: NA
D: TRBD2
J: TRBJ2-7
V: TRBV10-3
CDR3: CASGTSGSLVEQYF
DNA: TGTGCCAGCGGGACTAGCGGGAGCTTAGTCGAGCAGTACTTC

size: NA
D: TRBD2
J: TRBJ2-1
V: TRBV6-1
CDR3: CASSEGTSGRNEQFF
DNA: TGTGCCAGCAGTGAGGGGACTAGCGGGAGGAATGAGCAGTTCTTC

size: NA
D: TRBD1
J: TRBJ2-7
V: TRBV15
CDR3: CATSNPRQGLHEQYF
DNA: TGTGCCACCAGCAATCCCCGACAGGGGCTCCACGAGCAGTACTTC

size: NA
D: NA
J: TRBJ1-3
V: TRBV27
CDR3: CASSLDPSGNTIYF
DNA: TGTGCCAGCAGTTTAGATCCCTCTGGAAACACCATATATTTT

size: NA
D: TRBD2
J: TRBJ2-3
V: TRBV27
CDR3: CASKTSGRAPTDTQYF
DNA: TGTGCCAGCAAAACTAGCGGGAGGGCCCCCACAGATACGCAGTATTTT

size: NA
D: TRBD2
J: TRBJ2-3
V: TRBV28
CDR3: CASSFLTSGSTDTQYF
DNA: TGTGCCAGCAGTTTCTTGACTAGCGGGAGCACAGATACGCAGTATTTT